These 21 T cell receptor beta chains originate from one sample sequenced in a study of patients and donors after allogeneic stem cell transplantation. TCRdb re-called the RT-PCR reads with MiXCR, one entry per CDR3 protein. The sample yields about 960,000 distinct CDR3 sequences, more than 15% seen once. The sequenced sample was blood, either unsorted or a sorted T cell fraction (not recorded which). These receptors all stem from a human donor who was either an allogeneic HSCT recipient or a stem cell or donor lymphocyte infusion donor (not recorded which). It is not recorded whose cells these are; they may come from a transplant donor.

The chain couples TRBV9 to TRBJ1-1; TRBD1 agrees at 10 bases. The length of the CDR3 is 15 residues. J lost 9 bases, V lost 3 bases, and 11 bases had no gene match. Germline loops: CDR1 SGDLS, CDR2 YYNGEE. The CDR3 DNA reads as TGTGCCAGCAGCGGTGGGACAGGGGCCTCTCGCAAAGCTTTCTTT. It codes for CASSGGTGASRKAFF.

This clonotype appeared a few times. J is TRBJ1-2 and V is TRBV20-1; D is undetermined. Trimming took off 5 bases at V and 4 bases at J, with 17 bases between the two ends. The CDR3 has 14 residues. In germline, CDR1 is DFQATT, CDR2 SNEGSKA (reference sequence). The CDR3 DNA follows: TGCAGTGCTCGCCCGCTATCAGTACGCTATGGCTACACCTTC. Protein sequence: CSARPLSVRYGYTF.

This clonotype has just a few counts. The gene calls are TRBV5-1 and TRBJ2-3; D might be TRBD1 (6 bases). Germline V gives CDR1 SGHRS, CDR2 YFSETQ. This CDR3 has 15 residues. Trimming removed 5 bases at V and 0 bases at J, with 13 bases between. As DNA, the CDR3 is TGCGCCAGCAGAATAGGGGGTCGTAGCACAGATACGCAGTATTTT. This sequence encodes CASRIGGRSTDTQYF.

There are a few counts of this clonotype. The rearrangement links TRBV6-2 or TRBV6-3 to TRBJ1-1; 7 nucleotides align to TRBD1. J was trimmed by 3 bases and V by 7 bases; bases with no gene match: 8. Germline lookup yields CDR1 MNHEY and CDR2 SVGEGT. CDR3 length equals 14 residues. CDR3 sequence (DNA): TGTGCCAGCATGCTCCGGGACAGTCACACTGAAGCTTTCTTT. Translation: CASMLRDSHTEAFF.

The chain links TRBV7-3 to TRBJ2-3; 11 positions match TRBD2. The germline V gene encodes CDR1 SGHTA and CDR2 FQGTGA. The CDR3 has 15 amino acids. Trimming removed 5 bases from V and 4 bases from J; junction bases left unmatched: 5. CDR3 coding DNA: TGTGCCAGCAGCGTTAGCGGGAGGGCCTCAGATACGCAGTATTTT. Translated, it gives CASSVSGRASDTQYF.

The rearrangement links TRBV25-1 to TRBJ2-1; possibly TRBD1 for D (5 bases). CDR1 is MGHDK and CDR2 is SYGVNS in the germline V gene. The CDR3 loop spans 15 amino acids. Deletions cut 3 bases from V and 9 bases from J, with 18 bases between. DNA for the CDR3: TGTGCCAGCAGTGAGTGGGGCCTGAGTTCCGGTGAGCAGTTCTTC. Translating gives CASSEWGLSSGEQFF.

This clonotype has more than one count but fewer than ten. The chain is built from TRBV27 and TRBJ2-7, with D unresolved. The V end lost 7 bases, the J end lost 2 bases, and 21 bases lay between the germline ends. The CDR3 totals 16 residues. Germline assignment: CDR1 MNHEY and CDR2 SMNVEV (reference sequence). CDR3 loop: CASMSGVSVNPYEQYF. The CDR3 DNA reads as TGTGCCAGCATGTCAGGAGTCTCGGTGAACCCCTACGAGCAGTACTTC.

In its sample, this clonotype was seen a few times. This chain connects TRBV7-9 to TRBJ2-1; 10 bases fit TRBD1. The V segment lost 5 bases and the J segment 3 bases; nucleotides outside the gene matches: 7. Germline CDR1 reads SEHNR; CDR2 reads FQNEAQ (reference sequence). CDR3 length equals 16 residues. Here the CDR3 reads CASSPERTGGYNEQFF. As DNA, the CDR3 is TGTGCCAGCAGCCCAGAGAGGACAGGGGGCTACAATGAGCAGTTCTTC.

Only a few counts were recorded for this clonotype. The V and J genes are TRBV6-2 or TRBV6-3 and TRBJ2-5; D may match TRBD1 or TRBD2 (6 bases each). V was clipped by 0 bases and J by 2 bases, with 22 bases between them. Germline assignment: CDR1 MNHEY and CDR2 SVGEGT. The CDR3 loop spans 19 amino acids. Here the CDR3 DNA reads TGTGCCAGCAGTTACTCGCCCCGGGGGCCTGGAAGCGGGCAAGAGACCCAGTACTTC. Residues: CASSYSPRGPGSGQETQYF.

The chain employs TRBV5-1 and TRBJ2-7; D ambiguous. V lost 0 bases to trimming and J lost 4 bases, with 8 bases between them. Germline assignment: CDR1 SGHRS and CDR2 YFSETQ. CDR3 size: 13 residues. The CDR3 nucleotides read TGCGCCAGCAGCTTGGACTCGAGGTACGAGCAGTACTTC. Translated, it gives CASSLDSRYEQYF.

V and J are TRBV6-5 and TRBJ1-2, with D possibly being TRBD1 (6 bases). Trimming removed 3 bases from V and 4 bases from J, with 15 bases in between. The germline V gene has CDR1 MNHEY and CDR2 SVGAGI. The CDR3 totals 15 residues. This CDR3 reads CASSYSDRPIYGYTF. The CDR3 nucleotides read TGTGCCAGCAGTTATTCGGACAGACCAATCTATGGCTACACCTTC.

The J gene is TRBJ2-7, the V gene TRBV6-1; D unclear. Trimming cost V 5 bases and J 4 bases, with 15 bases left between them. This CDR3 is 14 amino acids long. Germline V gene lookup returns CDR1 MNHNS and CDR2 SASEGT. The CDR3 loop is CASSPLDLGYEQYF. As DNA, the CDR3 is TGTGCCAGCAGTCCCCTGGATCTCGGGTACGAGCAGTACTTC.

The CDR3 reads CASSGNLARGEQYF. The CDR3 coding sequence is TGCGCCAGCAGCGGAAACTTGGCGAGGGGCGAGCAGTACTTC. The chain uses TRBV5-1 and TRBJ2-7, with D possibly called TRBD1 or TRBD2 (5 bases each). Germline CDR1 reads SGHRS; CDR2 reads YFSETQ. The CDR3 is made up of 14 amino acids. Trimming left V 4 bases short and J 6 bases short, with 17 bases between.

This clonotype has a handful of counts. The V and J genes are TRBV11-2 and TRBJ2-7; TRBD2 matches 7 bases. This CDR3 contains 18 residues. Trimming removed 1 base from V and 3 bases from J; junction bases left unmatched: 15. Germline V gives CDR1 SGHAT, CDR2 FQNNGV. This CDR3 reads CASSLGVPFSGEDYEQYF. DNA for the CDR3: TGTGCCAGCAGCTTAGGGGTCCCGTTCAGCGGGGAAGACTACGAGCAGTACTTC.

V gene TRBV6-1 combines with J gene TRBJ1-1, with D possibly being TRBD1 (6 bases). The CDR3 has 15 amino acids. CDR1 and CDR2 (germline): MNHNS, SASEGT. The ends were cut back, 6 bases at V and 1 base at J, with 15 bases in the middle. The CDR3 protein is CASSPRDIQNTEAFF. CDR3 coding DNA: TGTGCCAGCAGCCCTCGGGACATCCAGAACACTGAAGCTTTCTTT.

The chain is built from TRBV20-1 and TRBJ1-1; D gene uncertain. Trimming took off 0 bases at V and 10 bases at J, with 12 bases between the two ends. This CDR3 contains 12 residues. The germline V gene encodes CDR1 DFQATT and CDR2 SNEGSKA (reference sequence). Here the CDR3 DNA reads TGCAGTGCTAGAGATGTGGTGGCGGGAGCTTTCTTT. Protein sequence: CSARDVVAGAFF.

The CDR3 is CASRSRQGPTYEQYF. As DNA, the CDR3 is TGTGCCAGCAGGTCAAGACAGGGGCCCACCTACGAGCAGTACTTC. V gene TRBV6-2 or TRBV6-3 combines with J gene TRBJ2-7; 8 bases align to TRBD1. V was clipped by 6 bases and J by 2 bases; unmatched bases: 9. The germline V gene has CDR1 MNHEY and CDR2 SVGEGT. CDR3 size: 15 residues.

This clonotype has ten or more counts. This chain links TRBV12-3 or TRBV12-4 with TRBJ2-5; D might be TRBD2 (6 bases). The germline V and J ends were trimmed by 1 base and 1 base, with 13 bases remaining between them. The CDR3 is made up of 16 amino acids. DNA for the CDR3: TGTGCCAGCAGTTTAGGGCGACTAGTCCCCCAAGAGACCCAGTACTTC. Translated: CASSLGRLVPQETQYF.

The CDR3 reads CASSYKQSTDTQYF. CDR3 nucleotides: TGTGCCAGCAGTTATAAGCAGAGCACAGATACGCAGTATTTT. The chain joins TRBV6-2 or TRBV6-3 to TRBJ2-3; D call uncertain. V was trimmed by 3 bases and J by 0 bases, leaving 7 bases between them. This CDR3 contains 14 residues. CDR1 and CDR2 from the germline V gene are MNHEY and SVGEGT.

This chain uses TRBV5-1 with TRBJ2-6; D uncertain. Germline assignment: CDR1 SGHRS and CDR2 YFSETQ. The V gene lost 1 base and the J gene lost 0 bases, with 5 bases spanning the gap. This CDR3 comprises 15 residues. The CDR3 DNA is TGCGCCAGCAGCTTGCCGACCTCTGGGGCCAACGTCCTGACTTTC. It translates to CASSLPTSGANVLTF.

The chain employs TRBV3-1 and TRBJ2-2; D is perhaps TRBD2 (5 bases). The CDR3 consists of 15 residues. V dropped 0 bases and J dropped 4 bases, with 9 bases sitting between them. The germline V gene encodes CDR1 LGHDT and CDR2 YNNKEL (reference sequence). Here the CDR3 DNA reads TGTGCCAGCAGCCAAGATCCGGGGATCACCGGGGAGCTGTTTTTT. It translates to CASSQDPGITGELFF.